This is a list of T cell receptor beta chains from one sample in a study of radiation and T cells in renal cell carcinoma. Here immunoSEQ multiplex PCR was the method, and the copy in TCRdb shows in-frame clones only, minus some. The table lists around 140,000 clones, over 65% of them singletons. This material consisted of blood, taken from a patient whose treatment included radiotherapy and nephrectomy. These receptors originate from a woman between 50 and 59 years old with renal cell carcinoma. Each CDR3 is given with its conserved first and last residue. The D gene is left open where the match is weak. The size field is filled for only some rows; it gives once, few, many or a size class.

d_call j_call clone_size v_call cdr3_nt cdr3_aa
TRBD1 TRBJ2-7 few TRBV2 TGTGCCAGCAGTGAAGCGGGCAGGGGGCGAGAGCAGTACTTC CASSEAGRGREQYF
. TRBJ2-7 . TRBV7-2 TGTGCCAGCAGCTCCTGGGGGGGCAGGAGCTCCTACGAGCAGTACTTC CASSSWGGRSSYEQYF
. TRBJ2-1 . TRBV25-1 TGTGCCAGCAGTGAATTCAATGAGCAGTTCTTC CASSEFNEQFF
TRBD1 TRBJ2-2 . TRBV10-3 TGTGCCATCAGGACAGGGGCCGGGGAGCTGTTTTTT CAIRTGAGELFF
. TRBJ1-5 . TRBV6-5 TGTGCCAGCAGTTTTGGACTGCCGAATCAGCCCCAGCATTTT CASSFGLPNQPQHF
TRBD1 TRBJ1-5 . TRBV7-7 TGTGCCAGCAGCTTATCCAGGGGGCAGCCCCAGCATTTT CASSLSRGQPQHF
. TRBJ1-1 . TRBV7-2 TGTGCCAGCAGCTTAGACCGGGGACGGACTGAAGCTTTCTTT CASSLDRGRTEAFF
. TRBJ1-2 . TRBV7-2 TGTGCCAGCAGCTACCCAGGGGAGGACCTCTATGGCTACACCTTC CASSYPGEDLYGYTF
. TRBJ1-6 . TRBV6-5 TGTGCCAGCAGTTACGGCCTCTCCTATAATTCACCCCTCCACTTT CASSYGLSYNSPLHF
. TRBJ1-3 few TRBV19 TGTGCCAGTAGTATTTCAGGAGGCTCTGGAAACACCATATATTTT CASSISGGSGNTIYF
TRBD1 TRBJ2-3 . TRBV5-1 TGCGCCAGCAGCCTCCGACAGGGTGCAGATACGCAGTATTTT CASSLRQGADTQYF
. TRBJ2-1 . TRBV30 TGTGCCTGGAGGCCGTGGGGGCGGTGGGATGAGCAGTTCTTC CAWRPWGRWDEQFF
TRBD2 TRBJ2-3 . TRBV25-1 TGTGCCACCTTAGCGGGAGGGTCCAGAGATACGCAGTATTTT CATLAGGSRDTQYF
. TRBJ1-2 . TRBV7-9 TGTGCCAGCAGCCCAGACAAGCATGGCTACACCTTC CASSPDKHGYTF
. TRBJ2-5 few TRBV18 TGTGCCAGCACCACAGGGTTACAAGAGACCCAGTACTTC CASTTGLQETQYF
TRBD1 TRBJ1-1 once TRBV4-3 TGCGCCAGCAGCCACCGGCAGACAGGGGGGACTGAAGCTTTCTTT CASSHRQTGGTEAFF
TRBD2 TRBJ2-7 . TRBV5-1 TGCGCCAGCAGCTTGGTATACCTAGCGGACTCCTACGAGCAGTACTTC CASSLVYLADSYEQYF
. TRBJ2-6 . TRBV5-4 TGTGCCAGCAGCCCCAGTCAGGGGGGGGCCAACGTCCTGACTTTC CASSPSQGGANVLTF
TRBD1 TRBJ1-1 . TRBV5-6 TGTGCCAGCAGCCAAGGGACAGGCCTGAACACTGAAGCTTTCTTT CASSQGTGLNTEAFF
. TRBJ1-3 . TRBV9 TGTGCCAGCAGAGGGACGGACTCTGGAAACACCATATATTTT CASRGTDSGNTIYF
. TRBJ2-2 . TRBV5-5 TGTGCCAGCAGCCCCGCAGTTGGGACCGGGGAGCTGTTTTTT CASSPAVGTGELFF
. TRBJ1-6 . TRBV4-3 TGCGCCAGCAGCCAAGAAAGGGCAGGGGACTCCTATAATTCACCCCTCCACTTT CASSQERAGDSYNSPLHF
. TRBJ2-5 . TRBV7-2 TGTGCCAGCAGCTTAAGGGGCGGGGAGACCCAGTACTTC CASSLRGGETQYF
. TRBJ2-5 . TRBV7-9 TGTGCCAGCAGCTTCAGGGGCGCGGAGACCCAGTACTTC CASSFRGAETQYF
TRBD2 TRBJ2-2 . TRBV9 TGTGCCAGCAGCACAAGCGGGAGCCACACCGGGGAGCTGTTTTTT CASSTSGSHTGELFF
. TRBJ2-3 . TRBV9 TGTGCCAGCAGCGCAGGGACAGATACGCAGTATTTT CASSAGTDTQYF
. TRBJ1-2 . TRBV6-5 TGTGCCAGCAGTTATCCAGGGACCTATGGCTACACCTTC CASSYPGTYGYTF
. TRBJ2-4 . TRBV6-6 TGTGCCAGCAGTTACTCGGGCCAGGGCAGGGGCATTCAGTACTTC CASSYSGQGRGIQYF
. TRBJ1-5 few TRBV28 TGTGCCAGCAGTCGACCCACAGGTGGGGAGCATTTT CASSRPTGGEHF
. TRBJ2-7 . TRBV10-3 TGTGCCACCGCCTGGTTAGCGGAATCCTACGAGCAGTACTTC CATAWLAESYEQYF
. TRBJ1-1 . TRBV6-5 TGTGCCAGCAGACAGGGTTACACTGAAGCTTTCTTT CASRQGYTEAFF
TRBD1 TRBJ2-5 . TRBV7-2 TGTGCCAGCAGCTTACAGGGGGCGGAAGAGACCCAGTACTTC CASSLQGAEETQYF
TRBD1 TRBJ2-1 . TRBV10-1 TGCGCCAGCAGGCGGACAGGGGACAATGAGCAGTTCTTC CASRRTGDNEQFF
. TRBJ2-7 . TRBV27 TGTGCCAGCAGTTTAGGGGCTAGGGATACCTACGAGCAGTACTTC CASSLGARDTYEQYF
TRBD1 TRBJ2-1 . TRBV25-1 TGTGCCAGCAGTGAACACGACAGGGACCCCTACAATGAGCAGTTCTTC CASSEHDRDPYNEQFF
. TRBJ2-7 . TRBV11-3 TGTGCCAGCAGCAGCGGCACAGCCTACGAGCAGTACTTC CASSSGTAYEQYF
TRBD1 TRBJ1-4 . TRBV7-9 TGTGCCAGCAGAAAGGGGGCTGGGGAAAAACTGTTTTTT CASRKGAGEKLFF
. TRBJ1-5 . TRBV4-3 TGCGCCAGCAGCCAAGATGTCTCTCCGCAAAAGGGGGGCAATCAGCCCCAGCATTTT CASSQDVSPQKGGNQPQHF
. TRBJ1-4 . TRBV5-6 TGTGCCAGCAGCTTGGGACCGAGCTACGAAAAACTGTTTTTT CASSLGPSYEKLFF
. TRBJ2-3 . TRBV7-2 TGTGCCAGCAGCTCCGGTAAGGCCAATACGCAGTATTTT CASSSGKANTQYF
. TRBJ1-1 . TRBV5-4 TGTGCCAGCAGCTTGGGACGTGAGAACACTGAAGCTTTCTTT CASSLGRENTEAFF
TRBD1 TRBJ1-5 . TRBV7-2 TGTGCCAGCAGTCCGACAGGGGGGCCGCGGCCCCAGCATTTT CASSPTGGPRPQHF
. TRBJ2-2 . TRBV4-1 TGCGCCAGCAGCCAAGATTATCTCGGGGTGGAGCTGTTTTTT CASSQDYLGVELFF
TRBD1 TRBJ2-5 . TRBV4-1 TGCGCCAGCAGCCAACCCGACAGGGACCAAGAGACCCAGTACTTC CASSQPDRDQETQYF
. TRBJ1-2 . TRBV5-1 TGCGCCAGCAGCTTGGATCGGGTAGGGCAGGGAGGTGGCTACACCTTC CASSLDRVGQGGGYTF
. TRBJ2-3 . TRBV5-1 TGCGCCAGCAGCCTACGCATAGATACGCAGTATTTT CASSLRIDTQYF
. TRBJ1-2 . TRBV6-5 TGTGCCAGCAGTTACGTGTCGGGGGGTGGCTACACCTTC CASSYVSGGGYTF
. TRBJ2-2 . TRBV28 TGTGCCAGCAGTTTAGGAGCAGGGGAGAACACCGGGGAGCTGTTTTTT CASSLGAGENTGELFF
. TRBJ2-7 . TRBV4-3 TGCGCCAGCAGCCAAGATCAGGTCCGGGAAGACTCCTACGAGCAGTACTTC CASSQDQVREDSYEQYF
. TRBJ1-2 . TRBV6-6 TGTGCCAACTCAGGCACGGCTAACTATGGCTACACCTTC CANSGTANYGYTF
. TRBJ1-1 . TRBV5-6 TGTGCCAGCAGCTTGGCGGGGGCCATGAACACTGAAGCTTTCTTT CASSLAGAMNTEAFF
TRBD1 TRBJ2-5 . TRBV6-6 TGTGCCAGCAGTTACTCGAGTCAACAGGGGGGATCCCAGTACTTC CASSYSSQQGGSQYF